The clone carrying this T cell receptor (beta chain) has more than one count but fewer than ten. Its antigen is not known. CD4+ T cells that had been cultured provided DNA sequenced with the Oncomine TCR Beta short-read assay. Cultures of CD4+ T cells served as the source for extracting genomic DNA. MiXCR, applied by TCRdb to the PCR reads, yields one record per CDR3 protein. This sample has about 15,000 distinct CDR3 sequences, with over 40% found just once. This entry is derived from a study of vaccination and CD4 T cells after COVID-19. About the research overall: Investigators sampled three convalescent patients at day 14 and days 161 to 241 post-vaccination.

Described time point: late sampling 161 to 241 days after vaccination in a few convalescent patients. Treatment noted: 10-day PBMC culture with coronavirus spike peptide pools or control peptides (ViraFEST assay). With peptide pools, ViraFEST first expanded antigen-specific T cells and afterwards sequenced their TCRs. The length of the CDR3 is 13 residues. Germline loops: CDR1 DFQATT, CDR2 SNEGSKA (reference sequence). V lost 7 bases, J lost 9 bases, and 9 bases stayed unmatched. This specimen was CD4+ T cells from blood, cultured in vitro, taken about 7 months after SARS-CoV-2 vaccination. This sequence was found in a human donor who had recovered from COVID-19. This chain uses TRBV20-1 with TRBJ2-1, with TRBD2 matching over 10 bases. This chain's CDR3 is CSVSPAGGGEQFF. In DNA form, the CDR3 reads TGCAGTGTCAGCCCAGCGGGAGGGGGTGAGCAGTTCTTC.